Below are 9 T cell receptor beta chains sequenced from a single sample in a study of lymphopenia after photon versus proton radiotherapy. Generated by immunoSEQ multiplex PCR, the TCRdb table keeps only in-frame clones and is missing some. Of 150,000 to 200,000 clones in the sample, 75% to 90% are singletons; the top ten hold around 4.5%. The specimen was peripheral blood, collected from a patient treated with photon-based radiotherapy. Receptor source: a man aged 45-60 years with gastric cancer.

J is TRBJ2-1 and V is TRBV7-9, with D perhaps matching TRBD2 (6 bases). CDR1 is SEHNR, CDR2 FQNEAQ, per germline (reference sequence). V dropped 3 bases and J dropped 3 bases, with 12 bases sitting between them. This CDR3 comprises 15 residues. The CDR3 DNA reads TGTGCCAGCAGCTTTCTCGGCGGGAACTACAATGAGCAGTTCTTC. It specifies CASSFLGGNYNEQFF.

The genes are TRBV18 and TRBJ2-7; unclear D gene. Germline V gene lookup returns CDR1 KGHSH and CDR2 LQKENI. Trimming removed 2 bases at V and 3 bases at J, with 11 bases between. The CDR3 contains 14 residues. The CDR3 DNA reads as TGTGCCAGCTCACCAAAATCAGGCCTCTACGAGCAGTACTTC. Encoded protein: CASSPKSGLYEQYF.

The chain links TRBV29-1 to TRBJ2-7; D perhaps matches TRBD2 (6 bases). This CDR3 has 13 residues. Germline lookup yields CDR1 SQVTM and CDR2 ANQGSEA. V lost 4 bases and J lost 6, with 16 bases in between. CDR3 loop: CSVGLGGAGEQYF. The CDR3 DNA follows: TGCAGCGTTGGTCTTGGCGGAGCGGGCGAGCAGTACTTC.

The chain couples TRBV7-3 to TRBJ2-3; TRBD1 matches at 8 bases. With V trimmed by 5 bases and J by 3 bases, 10 bases remained unmatched. Germline CDR1 is SGHTA and CDR2 is FQGTGA. The CDR3 loop spans 16 amino acids. The CDR3 here is CASSRPGGSGTDTQYF. The CDR3 DNA reads TGTGCCAGCAGCAGACCAGGGGGCAGTGGAACAGATACGCAGTATTTT.

J is TRBJ1-1 and V is TRBV18, with unresolved D. The V end was cut by 2 bases, the J end by 8 bases, with 6 bases between. This CDR3 is built from 11 residues. Looked up from germline, CDR1 is KGHSH and CDR2 is LQKENI. The CDR3: CASSPGEEAFF. The CDR3 coding sequence is TGTGCCAGCTCACCAGGGGAAGAAGCTTTCTTT.

V and J are TRBV5-1 and TRBJ2-7, with 7 nucleotides matching TRBD2. With 0 bases clipped from V and 0 bases from J, the junction kept 0 bases outside the gene matches. Per germline, CDR1 SGHRS and CDR2 YFSETQ. The CDR3 runs 14 residues. CDR3 amino acids: CASSLGGSSYEQYF. The CDR3 DNA reads TGCGCCAGCAGCTTGGGCGGGAGCTCCTACGAGCAGTACTTC.

This chain links TRBV5-4 with TRBJ1-2; 11 bases align to TRBD1. Looked up from germline, CDR1 is SGHNT and CDR2 is YYREEE (reference sequence). The J segment lost 5 bases and the V segment lost 4 bases, leaving 7 bases of the junction unmatched. This CDR3 has 15 amino acids. CDR3 coding DNA: TGTGCCAGCAGCAAACCGGGACAGGGGGATTATGGCTACACCTTC. Translated, it gives CASSKPGQGDYGYTF.

The chain carries TRBV6-6 and TRBJ2-7; the D gene is possibly TRBD2 (6 bases). The CDR3 sequence is 16 residues long. V was cut by 0 bases and J by 3 bases, with 15 bases left in between. CDR1 is MNHNY, CDR2 SVGAGI, per germline (reference sequence). The CDR3 region is CASSYSWTGVGYEQYF. For the CDR3, the DNA is TGTGCCAGCAGTTACTCGTGGACGGGAGTTGGCTACGAGCAGTACTTC.

This clone was observed many times. The chain combines TRBV7-9 with TRBJ1-1; D is uncertain. The CDR3 runs 13 residues. Germline values: CDR1 SEHNR, CDR2 FQNEAQ (reference sequence). The V end lost 0 bases, the J end lost 6 bases, and 8 bases lay between the germline ends. The CDR3 protein is CASSLAGSPEAFF. Written as DNA, the CDR3 is TGTGCCAGCAGCTTAGCAGGCAGTCCTGAAGCTTTCTTT.